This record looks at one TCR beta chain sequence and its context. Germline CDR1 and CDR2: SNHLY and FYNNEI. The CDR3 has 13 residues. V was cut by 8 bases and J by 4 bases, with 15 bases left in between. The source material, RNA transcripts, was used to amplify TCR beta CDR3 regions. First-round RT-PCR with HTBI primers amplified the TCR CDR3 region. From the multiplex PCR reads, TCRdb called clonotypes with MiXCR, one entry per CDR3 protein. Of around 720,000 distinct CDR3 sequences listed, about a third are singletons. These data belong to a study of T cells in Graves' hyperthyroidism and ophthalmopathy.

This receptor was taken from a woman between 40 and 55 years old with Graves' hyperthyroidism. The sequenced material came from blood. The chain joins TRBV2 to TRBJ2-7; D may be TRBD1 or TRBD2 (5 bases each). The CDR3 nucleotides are TGTGCCAGCGGAACAGGCTCGGGGTACGAGCAGTACTTC. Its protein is CASGTGSGYEQYF.